This TCR beta chain was captured in a study of T cell repertoires in aging, cancer and after chemotherapy. Study-wide background: Paired samples before and after chemotherapy came from chronic lymphocytic leukemia patients on fludarabine- or bendamustine-based regimens. About 9 million TCR reads were in the whole dataset.

This clonotype has only one observation. Its antigen is not identified. Study-wide results and limits: Thymic emigration or peripheral T cell expansion may be impaired by lymphoid organ infiltration in hematological cancer. Untreated cancer patients had significantly lower blood TCR diversity than age-matched healthy donors.

V was clipped by 3 bases and J by 0 bases; unmatched bases: 6. This CDR3 comprises 16 residues. The germline V gene encodes CDR1 SEHNR and CDR2 FQNEAQ (reference sequence). Rearranged V-D-J TRB sequences were amplified with a mixed TRB-A/B primer pool. MiXCR, applied by TCRdb to the multiplex PCR reads, yields one record per CDR3 protein. The table shows approximately 6,500 distinct CDR3 sequences, with 38% occurring only once. The template was genomic DNA from peripheral blood, not RNA. The TCR comes from a human donor with a blood cancer. Material for sequencing was blood. V usage is TRBV7-9 and J usage is TRBJ2-3; 7 bases agree with TRBD1. Here the CDR3 reads CASSLTGLASTDTQYF. The CDR3 nucleotides read TGTGCCAGCAGCTTGACAGGGCTAGCTAGCACAGATACGCAGTATTTT. The whole variable domain, remainder taken from reference TRBV7-9 and TRBJ2-3, is DTGVSQNPRHKITKRGQNVTFRCDPISEHNRLYWYRQTLGQGPEFLTYFQNEAQLEKSRLLSDRFSAERPKGSFSTLEIQRTEQGDSAMYLCASSLTGLASTDTQYFGPGTRLTVL.